This TCR beta chain was found in a study of blood T cell repertoires in COVID-19 (dated by TCRdb to about 2020). Describing the broader study: Collaborator samples came from the United States, Italy and Spain and covered acute and convalescent phases of COVID-19. The prospective study material was composed of cDNA or gDNA derived from T cells, B-cell-depleted T cells, or PBMCs. Deeply sampled blood TCRbeta repertoires from subjects exposed to, actively infected with, or recovered from COVID-19 were included in the dataset. A freely available public database, intended as a resource for researchers studying the immune response to SARS-CoV-2, is where the repertoires were released. The samples were drawn from two sources: the first 160 participants of the ongoing ImmuneRACE study, and 1,254 subjects contributed by 6 global collaborators. A de-identified subject ID, COVID-19 status, age in years and sex were almost always included in the sample metadata. HLA class I and class II types, where available, came from metadata supplied by the sample provider rather than from assay-based typing. Summary of the overall study and its limitations: The quantity of clinical and demographic metadata differed by source and by participant and was supplied without curation.

Collaborating institutions collected whole blood in K2EDTA tubes following their own protocols. For TCRbeta analysis, collaborator samples were shipped as frozen whole blood, as isolated PBMCs, or as DNA extracted from either sample type. Concerning this clone itself: The antigen this receptor binds is unknown. Qualities for individual bases were not recorded, and no much larger clone is one base off.

The immunoSEQ Assay, a bias-controlled multiplex PCR, was used to amplify TCRbeta CDR3 regions from genomic DNA. As for the original processing: The number of nucleated cells in each sample was estimated by amplification of reference gene primers within the assay. To quantify the absolute abundance of each unique TCRbeta CDR3 rearrangement, sequence reads were collapsed and filtered. For each sample, productive Simpson clonality was calculated as the square root of Simpson's diversity index over productive rearrangements. Entries here come from immuneACCESS through TCRdb and include only in-frame sequences with V and J called. Some clones fail to appear in such tables; in the studies checked, an unresolved V gene covers under half of the shortfall, and the cause of the remainder is unknown. V, J and clone size are taken as reported in that table, and D and trimming were inferred from the DNA itself. The sample has approximately 80,000 clones on record, 88% of them singletons. The ten most abundant clones make up roughly 9.1% of the sample.

The sample taken for sequencing was peripheral blood. The clonotype originates from a human donor in a cohort sampled during active COVID-19.

This receptor carries the CDR3 CASSLVLARGGRETQYF. The sequence in DNA is TGTGCCAGCAGCTTGGTTCTAGCTCGGGGGGGCCGAGAGACCCAGTACTTC. The chain employs TRBV5-4 and TRBJ2-5; 8 middle bases align to TRBD2. CDR1 and CDR2 were assigned from the germline V gene (reference sequence) as SGHNT and YYREEE. After removal of 0 bases from V and 4 bases from J, the junction retains 11 bases not matched to a gene. Including cysteine and phenylalanine, the CDR3 has 17 amino acids. The kept DNA is CDR3 alone, 51 bases in frame from the first base.